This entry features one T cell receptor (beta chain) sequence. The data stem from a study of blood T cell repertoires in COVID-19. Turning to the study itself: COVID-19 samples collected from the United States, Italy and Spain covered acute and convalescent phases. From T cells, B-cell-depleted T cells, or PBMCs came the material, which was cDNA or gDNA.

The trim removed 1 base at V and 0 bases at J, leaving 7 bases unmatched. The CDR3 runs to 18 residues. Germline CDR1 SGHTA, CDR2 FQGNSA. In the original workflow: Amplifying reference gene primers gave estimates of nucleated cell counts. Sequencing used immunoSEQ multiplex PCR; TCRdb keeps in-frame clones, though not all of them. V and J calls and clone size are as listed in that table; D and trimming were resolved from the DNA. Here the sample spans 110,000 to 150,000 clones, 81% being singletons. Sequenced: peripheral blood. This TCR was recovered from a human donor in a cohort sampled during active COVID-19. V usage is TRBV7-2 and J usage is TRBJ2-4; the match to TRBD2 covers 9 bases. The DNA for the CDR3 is TGTGCCAGCAGCTTAGAGGCCCTAGCGGGACTAGCCAAAAACATTCAGTACTTC. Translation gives CASSLEALAGLAKNIQYF.